The T cell receptor beta chain under discussion was sequenced for a study of cytomegalovirus exposure and HLA in healthy donors. The study's findings and limits: When a later analysis was performed, an Asian-associated ancestry cluster reportedly had fewer N-insertions than the approximately 680-donor mean. The authors judged a highly shared variant cluster likely a sequencing artifact. The CMV antigen specificity of three CMV-associated chains was confirmed through in vitro analysis.

This clone appeared a few times. What it recognizes is unknown. V lost 11 bases and J 0 bases, leaving 14 bases between the germline ends. The CDR3 loop spans 14 amino acids. Per germline, CDR1 MNHEY and CDR2 SVGAGI. PCR was performed using 60 Vbeta and 13 Jbeta primers. Sequencing used immunoSEQ multiplex PCR; TCRdb keeps in-frame clones, though not all of them. This sample yields 100,000 to 150,000 clones, of which around 80% are seen a single time; approximately 2% belongs to the top ten. This clonotype was obtained from a female donor in good health and CMV-seropositive. Sequencing used PBMCs. The rearrangement links TRBV6-5 to TRBJ1-5; weak D call: TRBD1 (6 bases). CDR3 nucleotides: TGTGCCGCCGGAACAGGGTATAGCAATCAGCCCCAGCATTTT. Protein sequence: CAAGTGYSNQPQHF.